This T cell receptor beta chain was sequenced in a study of shared clonotypes between healthy human individuals. Study-wide background: Serving as donors were two women and three men, whose ages spanned 18 to 49. General study findings and limits: The naive CD4 repertoires of several donors were compared, and roughly 5.1% of clonotypes were shared.

Genomic DNA from each subset was divided evenly over several immunoSEQ plates. The assay was immunoSEQ multiplex PCR, and TCRdb's table has in-frame clones only and misses some. Here the sample spans some 2.1 million clones, around 95% being singletons. Concerning this clone itself: Its matching antigen is unknown.

Germline V gives CDR1 SQVTM, CDR2 ANQGSEA. The CDR3 spans 11 residues. Trimming left V 8 bases short and J 9 bases short, with 14 bases between. Donors included only healthy HIV-negative adults lacking recent acute infections or vaccinations. This receptor was obtained from a man younger than 30 in good health. The V call is TRBV29-1, the J call TRBJ2-1; D perhaps matches TRBD2 (6 bases). Sequencing was done on a sample of naive CD4+ T cells sorted from blood. Subset given: CD45RA+ positively selected. In DNA, the CDR3 is TGCAGCTGTGGGGGGTTGGGTGAGCAGTTCTTC. Amino acid sequence: CSCGGLGEQFF.